This record covers a single T cell receptor beta chain. The antigen is unknown. Each CDR3 protein is one row after TCRdb ran MiXCR on the reads. The repertoire consists of fewer than 30,000 distinct CDR3 sequences, with approximately 18% occurring once and the leading ten covering 80% to 90%. Looked up from germline, CDR1 is LGHDT and CDR2 is YNNKEL (reference sequence). This CDR3 contains 15 residues. Trimming removed 6 bases at V and 2 bases at J, with 14 bases between. This sample stems from a study of T cell repertoires in cytomegalovirus infection. General study findings and limits: Across the ex vivo response, the dominant clonotypes were HLA-C-restricted CMV-specific TCR beta clonotypes.

The chain couples TRBV3-1 to TRBJ2-1, with TRBD1 as a possible D gene (7 bases). The receptor's source is a human donor in good health (CMV status not recorded). Some clones in this sample may be carry-over from other donors' samples. The sample was CD8+ T cells from cultured PBMCs, taken from culture after CMV antigen stimulation. The DNA for the CDR3 is TGTGCCAGCAGTTCAGGGGGGAGGCCCTACAATGAGCAGTTCTTC. Amino acids: CASSSGGRPYNEQFF.